These 19 T cell receptor beta chains were sequenced from one sample in a study of T-cell memory formation after mild COVID-19. TCRdb used MiXCR to reprocess the 5' RACE reads, holding one entry per CDR3 protein. The table has some 68,000 distinct CDR3 sequences, 16% seen once. Sequenced material: PBMCs or a T cell subset sorted from them (not recorded which). These receptors were taken from an adult woman who had mild COVID-19 (a few samples of this study predate the infection). Cell type and time point are not known.

There are a few counts of this clonotype. The CDR3 nucleotides read TGTGCCAGCAGCTTAGAGCCGGGACACACCTACGAGCAGTACTTC. Amino acid sequence: CASSLEPGHTYEQYF. The chain uses TRBV7-6 and TRBJ2-7, with a possible D match to TRBD1 (6 bases). V dropped 1 base and J dropped 2 bases, with 12 bases sitting between them. In germline, CDR1 is SGHVS, CDR2 FNYEAQ. The CDR3 runs to 15 residues.

The sample holds many counts of this clonotype. The chain recombines TRBV20-1 with TRBJ2-7; D is unresolved. Trimming cost V 0 bases and J 7 bases, with 4 bases left between them. CDR3 size: 10 residues. From germline, CDR1 is DFQATT and CDR2 SNEGSKA (reference sequence). CDR3 amino acids: CSARDGEQYF. The CDR3 DNA is TGCAGTGCTAGAGACGGGGAGCAGTACTTC.

The chain employs TRBV25-1 and TRBJ2-7; tentative D call: TRBD1 (5 bases). The CDR3 is 13 residues long. Germline V gene sequence: CDR1 MGHDK, CDR2 SYGVNS. The germline V and J ends were trimmed by 2 bases and 1 base, with 6 bases remaining between them. CDR3 sequence reads: CASSEAGSYEQYF. The CDR3 DNA sequence: TGTGCCAGCAGTGAAGCAGGGTCCTACGAGCAGTACTTC.

This clonotype has more than one count but fewer than ten. The chain couples TRBV5-1 to TRBJ1-2, with D uncertain. Looked up from germline, CDR1 is SGHRS and CDR2 is YFSETQ. This CDR3 region has 15 residues. The ends were cut back, 0 bases at V and 0 bases at J, with 9 bases in the middle. The CDR3 DNA is TGCGCCAGCAGCTTGGTGGGCACTTCTAACTATGGCTACACCTTC. This gives the protein CASSLVGTSNYGYTF.

This clonotype was observed a few times. This sequence joins TRBV29-1 and TRBJ2-7; D unresolved. This CDR3 spans 12 amino acids. Trimming took 4 bases from V and 6 from J, leaving 13 bases between them. Per germline, CDR1 SQVTM and CDR2 ANQGSEA. The CDR3 coding sequence is TGCAGCGTTGTCAACCGTTTATCCGAGCAGTACTTC. It translates to CSVVNRLSEQYF.

This chain links TRBV19 with TRBJ2-5, with D hard to call. CDR1 is LNHDA, CDR2 SQIVND, per germline (reference sequence). Trimming shortened V by 2 bases and J by 3 bases, and 10 bases separated the two germline ends. This CDR3 contains 14 residues. CDR3 loop: CASSIWTDKETQYF. The CDR3 DNA sequence: TGTGCCAGTAGTATATGGACGGATAAAGAGACCCAGTACTTC. Using reference TRBV19 and TRBJ2-5 for the parts outside the CDR3, the full variable domain is DGGITQSPKYLFRKEGQNVTLSCEQNLNHDAMYWYRQDPGQGLRLIYYSQIVNDFQKGDIAEGYSVSREKKESFPLTVTSAQKNPTAFYLCASSIWTDKETQYFGPGTRLLVL.

This clonotype has only a few counts. V gene TRBV7-6 combines with J gene TRBJ2-1, with D perhaps TRBD1 (6 bases). Deletions cut 4 bases from V and 8 bases from J, with 15 bases between. This CDR3 comprises 14 residues. Germline V CDR1 and CDR2: SGHVS, FNYEAQ. The CDR3 loop reads CASSSWDTRDEQFF. The DNA for the CDR3 is TGTGCCAGCAGCTCTTGGGACACCCGGGATGAGCAGTTCTTC.

This clonotype has more than one count but fewer than ten. V is TRBV9 and J is TRBJ1-6; 7 nucleotides line up with TRBD1. V was clipped by 5 bases and J by 1 base; unmatched bases: 9. Germline CDR1 SGDLS, CDR2 YYNGEE. CDR3 length equals 17 residues. The CDR3 region has the DNA TGTGCCAGCAGTCCAGGGGGGGCCCAGTCCTATAATTCACCCCTCCACTTT. Its protein product is CASSPGGAQSYNSPLHF. The variable domain in full, with the rest retrieved from reference TRBV9 and TRBJ1-6, is DSGVTQTPKHLITATGQRVTLRCSPRSGDLSVYWYQQSLDQGLQFLIQYYNGEERAKGNILERFSAQQFPDLHSELNLSSLELGDSALYFCASSPGGAQSYNSPLHFGNGTRLTVT.

The chain links TRBV19 to TRBJ1-1; possibly TRBD1 for D (5 bases). Per germline, CDR1 LNHDA and CDR2 SQIVND (reference sequence). The CDR3 has 13 amino acids. Trimming shortened V by 0 bases and J by 7 bases, and 9 bases separated the two germline ends. Here the CDR3 DNA reads TGTGCCAGTAGTATAGATCGGGGCCTTGAAGCTTTCTTT. Encoded protein: CASSIDRGLEAFF. The entire variable domain, with the rest obtained from reference TRBV19 and TRBJ1-1, is as follows: DGGITQSPKYLFRKEGQNVTLSCEQNLNHDAMYWYRQDPGQGLRLIYYSQIVNDFQKGDIAEGYSVSREKKESFPLTVTSAQKNPTAFYLCASSIDRGLEAFFGQGTRLTVV.

The rearrangement uses TRBV7-6 and TRBJ1-6; D remains ambiguous. The CDR3 length is 16 residues. CDR1 and CDR2 from the germline V gene are SGHVS and FNYEAQ. Trimming left V 6 bases short and J 7 bases short, with 19 bases between. CDR3 coding DNA: TGTGCCAGCAGTCAAAGGTCAAAGGTCGAGAATTCACCCCTCCACTTT. Residues: CASSQRSKVENSPLHF.

The chain employs TRBV5-1 and TRBJ2-6; D unresolved. The CDR3 covers 15 residues. Trimming removed 5 bases from V and 0 bases from J, with 9 bases in between. CDR1 is SGHRS, CDR2 YFSETQ, per germline. CDR3 sequence (DNA): TGCGCCAGCAGTGAGGCGGTCTCTGGGGCCAACGTCCTGACTTTC. It yields the protein CASSEAVSGANVLTF.

The rearrangement uses TRBV12-3 or TRBV12-4 and TRBJ2-1, with a weak D call TRBD2 (6 bases). The CDR3 extends over 18 amino acids. V lost 6 bases and J lost 7, with 28 bases in between. The DNA of the CDR3 is TGTGCCAGCAGCCCCGGGCCCTCGATTGTCGTTGGAGGGAATGAGCAGTTCTTC. This gives the protein CASSPGPSIVVGGNEQFF.

In this sample, this clonotype turned up a few times. The V and J genes are TRBV4-3 and TRBJ1-2, with no clear D. The CDR3 covers 16 residues. Germline CDR1 is LGHNA and CDR2 is YSLEER. Trimming removed 0 bases at V and 2 bases at J, with 13 bases between. The CDR3 reads CASSQDAPARNYGYTF. CDR3 sequence (DNA): TGCGCCAGCAGCCAAGATGCCCCGGCGAGGAACTATGGCTACACCTTC.

The rearrangement links TRBV29-1 to TRBJ1-2, with a weak D call TRBD1 (6 bases). CDR3 length: 15 amino acids. CDR1 and CDR2 (germline): SQVTM, ANQGSEA. The V and J ends lost 4 bases and 4 bases respectively, with 19 bases between them. The CDR3, as DNA: TGCAGCGTTGTTCTTTGGGCAGGGGAGAGCTATGGCTACACCTTC. Translated, it gives CSVVLWAGESYGYTF.

The rearrangement links TRBV7-2 to TRBJ1-2; D is undetermined. Germline V CDR1 and CDR2: SGHTA, FQGNSA. This CDR3 has 12 residues. The V gene lost 2 bases and the J gene lost 4 bases, with 5 bases spanning the gap. CDR3 nucleotides: TGTGCCAGCAGCTTATTGGGCTATGGCTACACCTTC. Residues: CASSLLGYGYTF.

The CDR3 DNA sequence: TGTGCCAGCAGCCCCCGGGGGGGGGCTGAAGCTTTCTTT. Its protein product is CASSPRGGAEAFF. V usage is TRBV12-3 or TRBV12-4 and J usage is TRBJ1-1; maybe TRBD1 (5 bases). With 6 bases removed from V and 6 bases from J, the gap between germline ends came to 14 bases. The CDR3 length is 13 residues.

J is TRBJ2-1 and V is TRBV11-1; possibly TRBD2 for D (6 bases). This CDR3 contains 13 residues. V lost 5 bases and J 5 bases, leaving 10 bases between the germline ends. Germline V gene lookup returns CDR1 SGHAT and CDR2 FQDESV (reference sequence). Here the CDR3 reads CASSISGDNEQFF. CDR3 DNA: TGTGCCAGCAGCATTAGCGGAGACAATGAGCAGTTCTTC. Looking up the rest from reference TRBV11-1 and TRBJ2-1 gives the full variable domain: EAEVAQSPRYKITEKSQAVAFWCDPISGHATLYWYRQILGQGPELLVQFQDESVVDDSQLPKDRFSAERLKGVDSTLKIQPAELGDSAMYLCASSISGDNEQFFGPGTRLTVL.

The V call is TRBV6-1, the J call TRBJ2-7; 11 positions agree with TRBD2. V lost 6 bases to trimming and J lost 4 bases; unmatched junction nucleotides: 14. Per the germline V gene, CDR1 is MNHNS and CDR2 is SASEGT. CDR3 length: 17 residues. CDR3 loop: CASRPDPRTSGLYEQYF. In DNA form, the CDR3 reads TGTGCCAGCAGACCAGACCCTAGGACTAGCGGGCTATACGAGCAGTACTTC.

This clonotype was counted ten times or more. This chain links TRBV5-6 with TRBJ1-5, with 7 bases matching TRBD1. From germline, CDR1 is SGHDT and CDR2 YYEEEE. V shed 1 base, J shed 2 bases, and the junction held 6 bases outside the gene matches. The CDR3 covers 16 residues. The CDR3 DNA follows: TGTGCCAGCAGCTTGTCTACAGGGGCTGGCAATCAGCCCCAGCATTTT. Its protein is CASSLSTGAGNQPQHF.